Listed here is a single T cell receptor (beta chain). The sample holds a few counts of this clonotype. This clone's antigen is unknown. Base-call qualities are not available, and no considerably larger clone is one nucleotide away. This specimen belongs to a study of response to subunit inactivated influenza vaccine (dated by TCRdb to the late 2010s). Regarding the research as a whole: Deep quantitative T cell receptor repertoire profiling was used in the study to track responses to a trivalent subunit inactivated influenza vaccine. General conclusions and limits of the study: The authors suggested that each seasonal influenza vaccination may recruit only a limited number of new T cells.

From the cysteine up to the phenylalanine, the CDR3 has a length of 17 residues. Only the CDR3 DNA stays, 51 bases, in frame from base 1. For CDR1 and CDR2, the germline V gene (reference sequence) lists LGHDT and YNNKEL. Relative to germline, V is missing 1 base and J is missing 1 base, with 8 bases of the junction outside any gene match. The library was produced with RT-PCR. The data were produced on an Illumina HiSeq 2500. The public reads were reanalyzed by TCRdb: fastp trimming at Q25, MiXCR alignment, in-frame beta chains only. Rows are combined by CDR3 protein, so each entry shows the most common genes and DNA. Recorded for this sample are 650,000 or so distinct CDR3 sequences; approximately 15% of them occurred a single time. The top ten constitute 7.6% of the sample.

The chain links TRBV3-1 with TRBJ2-5; 8 central nucleotides agree with TRBD1. The receptor was isolated from a man in his fifties or sixties who received an inactivated influenza vaccine. Donor details come from another sample of the same person, matched by shared clones. The starting material was PBMCs from blood, obtained 14 to 15 days before vaccination. At the DNA level, the sequence is TGTGCCAGCAGCCAAGGTCACAGGGGGGTGATCCAAGAGACCCAGTACTTC. The encoded protein is CASSQGHRGVIQETQYF.